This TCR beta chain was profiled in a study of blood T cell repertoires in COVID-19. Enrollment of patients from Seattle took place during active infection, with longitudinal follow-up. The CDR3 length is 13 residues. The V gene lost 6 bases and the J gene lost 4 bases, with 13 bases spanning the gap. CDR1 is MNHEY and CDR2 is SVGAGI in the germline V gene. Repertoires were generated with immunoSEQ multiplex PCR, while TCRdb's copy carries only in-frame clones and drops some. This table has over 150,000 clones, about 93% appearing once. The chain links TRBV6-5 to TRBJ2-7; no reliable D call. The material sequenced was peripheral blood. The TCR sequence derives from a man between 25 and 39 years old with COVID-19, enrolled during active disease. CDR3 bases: TGTGCCAGCAGCGACGAGGTGGAATACGAGCAGTACTTC. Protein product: CASSDEVEYEQYF.